This TCR beta chain was identified in a study of neurological immune-mediated disorders. Study results and caveats: Sharing of CDR3 amino acid sequences among expanded clones across subjects was absent, suggesting private repertoires in all groups.

For the unsorted libraries, 2 million PBMCs stored at -80 C served as input. 5'RACE employing 10-nucleotide random UMIs yielded the cDNA. One entry per CDR3 protein, called by TCRdb with MiXCR from the 5' RACE reads. The sample has 25,000 or so distinct CDR3 sequences; roughly 12% are singletons. This clonotype was recorded at least ten times. No antigen is known for it. The sequence came from a man in his 60s in good health. The sequenced material came from PBMCs.

CDR3 coding DNA: TGCAGTGTCCAGAACAGAGACTCCTACGAGCAGTACTTC. It codes for CSVQNRDSYEQYF. The gene calls are TRBV20-1 and TRBJ2-7; D is uncertain. V was cut by 7 bases and J by 0 bases, with 13 bases left in between. The germline CDR1 and CDR2 sequences are DFQATT and SNEGSKA (reference sequence). CDR3 length: 13 amino acids.